This entry features one T cell receptor beta chain sequence. Its antigen is unknown. This record comes from a study of T-cell reconstitution after alpha-beta-depleted transplantation in children. Using unique molecular identifiers, the investigators prepared the TCRbeta library. Each CDR3 protein is one row after TCRdb ran MiXCR on the PCR reads. This table holds fewer than 550,000 distinct CDR3 sequences, about an eighth found once. Looked up from germline, CDR1 is MDHEN and CDR2 is SYDVKM. With V trimmed by 5 bases and J by 5 bases, 10 bases remained unmatched. The CDR3 runs to 15 residues. The study, taken as a whole, reports: There were some patients whose high TCRbeta diversity at day 60 came from surviving recipient T cells and thymic progenitors. From newly produced T cells came most of the T-cell counts and diversity one year after transplant. After transplant, at about two months, alpha-beta T cells were reportedly derived from several hundred expanded graft clones.

Source: PBMCs, mostly from graft donor cells, taken 180 days after TCRalphabeta/CD19-depleted stem cell transplant. The sequence came from a female patient younger than 10 who had a stem cell transplant for aplastic anemia, so the T cells may come from the graft donor. The J gene is TRBJ2-3, the V gene TRBV28; 7 nucleotides line up with TRBD2. CDR3 coding DNA: TGTGCCAGCAGTCTCCGGAGGATAGCGGGAGATACGCAGTATTTT. It encodes CASSLRRIAGDTQYF.